This TCR beta chain was documented in a study of cytomegalovirus exposure and HLA in healthy donors. This CDR3 spans 13 amino acids. V lost 9 bases and J lost 0; bases outside the gene matches: 5. Germline V CDR1 and CDR2: LNHDA, SQIVND (reference sequence). PCR employed 60 Vbeta and 13 Jbeta primers. Clones were read by immunoSEQ multiplex PCR, and TCRdb kept only the in-frame ones, dropping some. This sample has just over 200,000 clones; approximately 80% occur once, and the top ten carry around 1.7%. As for this clone: This specimen includes other DNA sequences encoding the same CDR3.

This receptor was identified in a man aged 50-59 years in good health and CMV-seronegative. The V and J genes are TRBV19 and TRBJ2-7; 7 bases fit TRBD1. Sequenced material: PBMCs. Here the CDR3 DNA reads TGTGCCAGCTCGACAGGGTCCTCCTACGAGCAGTACTTC. The encoded protein is CASSTGSSYEQYF.